This TCR beta chain appears in the sequencing data of a study of patients and donors after allogeneic stem cell transplantation. TCRdb reprocessed the RT-PCR reads via MiXCR and lists one record per CDR3 protein. The repertoire holds some 300 distinct CDR3 sequences, with 1% to 1.2% as singletons. This clonotype counts as large. The V end was cut by 4 bases, the J end by 2 bases, with 13 bases between. Germline V CDR1 and CDR2: SGHRS, YFSETQ. CDR3 length: 14 residues. Sequencing input: blood, either unsorted or a sorted T cell fraction (not recorded which). The sequence was obtained from a human donor who was either an allogeneic HSCT recipient or a stem cell or donor lymphocyte infusion donor (not recorded which). It is not recorded whose cells these are; they may come from a transplant donor. The gene calls are TRBV5-1 and TRBJ2-7, with D perhaps TRBD2 (5 bases). CDR3 bases: TGCGCCAGCAGCCCGCAGAGGGTCCCCTACGAGCAGTACTTC. This encodes CASSPQRVPYEQYF.